This TCR beta chain was captured by sequencing in a study of shared clonotypes between healthy human individuals. Points on this clone: Its antigen is unknown.

Between the trimmed V and J ends, which lost 6 bases and 6 bases, there was a span of 14 bases. The CDR3 loop spans 13 amino acids. Germline V CDR1 and CDR2: SNHLY, FYNNEI. This table comes from immunoSEQ multiplex PCR, and its TCRdb copy is limited to in-frame clones, with some not included. This sample yields about 1.1 million clones, of which 60% to 85% are seen a single time; roughly 0.9% belongs to the top ten. Study results and caveats: Incomplete sequencing of sorted subsets was indicated by rarefaction despite large depth. Memory subsets had estimated richness that was generally smaller than that of naive subsets.

This sequence was found in a man aged 18 to 30 in good health. Some clones in this sample may be carry-over from other donors' samples. The J gene is TRBJ1-1, the V gene TRBV2; TRBD1 is a possible D gene (5 bases). The sequenced sample consisted of memory CD4+ T cells from PBMCs. Subset defined: CD45RA-negative fraction. The CDR3 DNA is TGTGCCAGCAGCAGGGAGGGTCAGTCTGAAGCTTTCTTT. It codes for CASSREGQSEAFF.